The clone carrying this TCR beta chain was counted a few times. Its antigen is as yet unknown. The data derive from a study of post-analysis software for immune sequencing data. Researchers reported that TCR beta cDNA libraries carried unique molecular identifiers. MiXCR, run by TCRdb on the PCR reads, gives a single entry per CDR3 protein. Found here are approximately 460,000 distinct CDR3 sequences, roughly 45% of them singletons; the top ten hold about 12%. Study-level results: Strong co-clustering by F measure was seen for same-batch samples. Multiple sclerosis patients had significantly lower normalized Chao1 diversity than controls.

The origin of this receptor is a girl between 5 and 17 years old with multiple sclerosis. The source material was blood.

The CDR3 DNA reads as TGTGCCAGCAGCCCCCTCGGACAGCCTCATAGCAATCAGCCCCAGCATTTT. This sequence encodes CASSPLGQPHSNQPQHF. V and J are TRBV27 and TRBJ1-5; weak D call: TRBD1 (6 bases). Germline V lookup: CDR1 MNHEY, CDR2 SMNVEV (reference sequence). Trimming removed 6 bases from V and 0 bases from J, with 18 bases in between. The CDR3 has 17 amino acids.